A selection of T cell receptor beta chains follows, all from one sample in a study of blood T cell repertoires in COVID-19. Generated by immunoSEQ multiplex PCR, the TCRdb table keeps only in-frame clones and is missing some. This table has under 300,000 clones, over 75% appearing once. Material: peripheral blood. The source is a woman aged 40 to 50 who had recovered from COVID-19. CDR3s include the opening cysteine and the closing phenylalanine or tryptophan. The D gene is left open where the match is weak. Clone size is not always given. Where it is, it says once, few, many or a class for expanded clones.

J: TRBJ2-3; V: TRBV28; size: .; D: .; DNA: TGTGCCAGCAGTCCCTGGGGGAAAGGGGGTGCAGATACGCAGTATTTT; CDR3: CASSPWGKGGADTQYF
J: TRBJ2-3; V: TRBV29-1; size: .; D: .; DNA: TGCAGCGCGGCAGTCCTTGCAGGGCAGTCAGATACGCAGTATTTT; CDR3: CSAAVLAGQSDTQYF
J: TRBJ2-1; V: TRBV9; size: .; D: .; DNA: TGTGCCAGCAGCTATCGGAGCCAGAGCTCCTACAATGAGCAGTTCTTC; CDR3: CASSYRSQSSYNEQFF
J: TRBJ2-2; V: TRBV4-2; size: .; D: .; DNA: TGTGCCAGCAGCCCGTCTAGCGCTTACACCGGGGAGCTGTTTTTT; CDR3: CASSPSSAYTGELFF
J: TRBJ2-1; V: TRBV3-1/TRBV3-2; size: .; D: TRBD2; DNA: TGTGCCAGCAGCCAGAGCGGACTAGCGGGAGGGCCCAGCTCCTACAATGAGCAGTTCTTC; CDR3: CASSQSGLAGGPSSYNEQFF
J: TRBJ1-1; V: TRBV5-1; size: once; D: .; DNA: TGCGCCAGCAGCTTGATGCAGGGGACTGAAGCTTTCTTT; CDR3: CASSLMQGTEAFF
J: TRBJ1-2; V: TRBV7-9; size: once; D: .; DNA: TGTGCCAGCAGCTTCGAGTATGGCTACACCTTC; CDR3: CASSFEYGYTF
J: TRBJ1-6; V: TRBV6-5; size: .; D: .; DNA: TGTGCCAGCAGAGCCACGGGTTCACCCCTCCACTTT; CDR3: CASRATGSPLHF
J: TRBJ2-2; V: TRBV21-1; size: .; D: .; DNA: TGTGCCAGCAGCAAAGGGGGAGGAGGGACCGCGAACACCGGGGAGCTGTTTTTT; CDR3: CASSKGGGGTANTGELFF
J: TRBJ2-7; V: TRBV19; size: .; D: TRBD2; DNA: TGTGCCAGTAGCACAATACTAGCGGGAGACGAGCAGTACTTC; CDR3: CASSTILAGDEQYF
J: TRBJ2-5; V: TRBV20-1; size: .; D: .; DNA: TGCAGTGCTAGTCTAGGGGTGTTTTTGGAGACCCAGTACTTC; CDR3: CSASLGVFLETQYF
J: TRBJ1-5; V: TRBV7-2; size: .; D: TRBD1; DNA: TGTGCCAGCAGCCCAGGGGGCGGCAATCAGCCCCAGCATTTT; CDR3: CASSPGGGNQPQHF
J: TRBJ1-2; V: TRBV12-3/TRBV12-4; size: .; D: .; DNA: TGTGCCAGCAGACGACAGAACTATGGCTACACCTTC; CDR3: CASRRQNYGYTF
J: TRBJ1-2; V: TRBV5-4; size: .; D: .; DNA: TGTGCCAGCAGCCCGCGACAGAGCTATGGCTACACCTTC; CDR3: CASSPRQSYGYTF
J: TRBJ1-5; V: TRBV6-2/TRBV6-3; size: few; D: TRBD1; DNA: TGTGCCAGCAGCCCTAACAGGGGGACTAGCAATCAGCCCCAGCATTTT; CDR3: CASSPNRGTSNQPQHF
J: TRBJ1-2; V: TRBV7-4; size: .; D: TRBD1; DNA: TGTGCCAGCAGCTTAGCGACAGGGACATATGGCTACACCTTC; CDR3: CASSLATGTYGYTF
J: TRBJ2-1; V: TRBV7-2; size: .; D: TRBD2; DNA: TGTGCCAGCACCCCAGGGCGGGGGGGCCGCTACAATGAGCAGTTCTTC; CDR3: CASTPGRGGRYNEQFF
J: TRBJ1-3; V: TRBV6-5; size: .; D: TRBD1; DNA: TGTGCCAGCAGCCGGGACAGGTTCTCTGGAAACACCATATATTTT; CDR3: CASSRDRFSGNTIYF
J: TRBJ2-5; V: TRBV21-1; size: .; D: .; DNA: TGTGCCAGCAGCCTAAAAGGAGAGGCGGGGGCAGCAACCCAGTACTTC; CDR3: CASSLKGEAGAATQYF
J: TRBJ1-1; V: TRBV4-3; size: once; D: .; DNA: TGCGCCAGCAGCCAAGGGAGGGCGATACTGAACACTGAAGCTTTCTTT; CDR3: CASSQGRAILNTEAFF
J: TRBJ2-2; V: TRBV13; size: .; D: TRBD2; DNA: TGTGCCAGCAGCCTCTTAGCGGGCACGGACACCGGGGAGCTGTTTTTT; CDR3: CASSLLAGTDTGELFF
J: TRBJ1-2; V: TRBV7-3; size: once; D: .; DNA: TGTGCCAGCAGCTTAACGCCCGGGTATGGCTACACCTTC; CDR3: CASSLTPGYGYTF
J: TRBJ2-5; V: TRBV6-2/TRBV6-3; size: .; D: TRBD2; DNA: TGTGCCAGCAGCAGACTAGCGGGAGGTGGTAAGGAGACCCAGTACTTC; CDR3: CASSRLAGGGKETQYF
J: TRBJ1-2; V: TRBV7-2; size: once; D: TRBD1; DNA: TGTGCCAGCAGCTTAGAACCGGGACAGTCGCCCACCTTC; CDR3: CASSLEPGQSPTF
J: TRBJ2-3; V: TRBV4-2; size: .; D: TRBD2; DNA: TGTGCCAGCCGGGGGGGGGCGATTCTCACAGATACGCAGTATTTT; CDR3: CASRGGAILTDTQYF
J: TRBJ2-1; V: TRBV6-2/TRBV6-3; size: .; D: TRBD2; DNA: TGTGCCAGCAGTTTCGGACTAGCGGGGTGGGATGAGCAGTTCTTC; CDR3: CASSFGLAGWDEQFF
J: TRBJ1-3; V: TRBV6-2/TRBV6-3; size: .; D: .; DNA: TGTGCCAGCAGTTACGTCGGGGGAAACACCATATATTTT; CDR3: CASSYVGGNTIYF
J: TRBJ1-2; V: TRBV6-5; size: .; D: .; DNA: TGTGCCAGCAGTCCAAAGACAGCTTACTATGGCTACACCTTC; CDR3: CASSPKTAYYGYTF
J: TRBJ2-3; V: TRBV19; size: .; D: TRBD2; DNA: TGTGCCAGCGGAGGGGGGACTAGCGGGGCCAATACGCAGTATTTT; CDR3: CASGGGTSGANTQYF
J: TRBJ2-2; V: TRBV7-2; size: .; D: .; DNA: TGTGCCAGCAGCCTACTCACCGGGGAGCTGTTTTTT; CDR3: CASSLLTGELFF
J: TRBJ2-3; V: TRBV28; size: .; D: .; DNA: TGTGCCAGCAGTTTGGGGGGTTTTGGAGGAGGAGATACGCAGTATTTT; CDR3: CASSLGGFGGGDTQYF
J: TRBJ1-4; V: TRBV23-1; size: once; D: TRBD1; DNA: TGCGCCAGCAGCCGACCGATAGGACAGGGGACTGAAAAACTGTTTTTT; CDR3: CASSRPIGQGTEKLFF
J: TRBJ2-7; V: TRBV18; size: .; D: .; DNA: TGTGCCAGCTCACCACTCGCAGCAGGGGAACTACGAGAGCAGTACTTC; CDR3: CASSPLAAGELREQYF